This T cell receptor beta chain appears in the sequencing data of a study of cytomegalovirus exposure and HLA in healthy donors. Whole-study context: Both the approximately 120 validation repertoires and the roughly 700 first-cohort repertoires used the same platform, as reported by a later analysis. General study points: Cytomegalovirus association was listed for about 150 TCR beta chains. The TCR clusters that emerged in the first cohort tended, a later analysis found, to co-occur in the 95 to 150 validation repertoires.

A roughly 130-subject validation cohort, separate from the approximately 670-subject first cohort, supplied the donors. J gave up 4 bases and V 4 bases, and 6 bases lay outside the gene matches. The CDR3 contains 14 residues. Germline CDR1 is MNHNS and CDR2 is SASEGT. In its sample, this clone was seen a few times. Its antigen is unidentified. The data were produced by immunoSEQ multiplex PCR, yet TCRdb's version contains in-frame clones alone and is incomplete. This table has 90,000 or so clones, about 85% appearing once. This chain connects TRBV6-1 to TRBJ2-7; 8 positions agree with TRBD2. The source is a man aged 18 to 29 in good health and CMV-seropositive. The sample consisted of PBMCs. This chain's CDR3 is CASSVGAGGYEQYV. CDR3 bases: TGTGCCAGCAGTGTAGGGGCGGGAGGATACGAGCAGTACGTC.